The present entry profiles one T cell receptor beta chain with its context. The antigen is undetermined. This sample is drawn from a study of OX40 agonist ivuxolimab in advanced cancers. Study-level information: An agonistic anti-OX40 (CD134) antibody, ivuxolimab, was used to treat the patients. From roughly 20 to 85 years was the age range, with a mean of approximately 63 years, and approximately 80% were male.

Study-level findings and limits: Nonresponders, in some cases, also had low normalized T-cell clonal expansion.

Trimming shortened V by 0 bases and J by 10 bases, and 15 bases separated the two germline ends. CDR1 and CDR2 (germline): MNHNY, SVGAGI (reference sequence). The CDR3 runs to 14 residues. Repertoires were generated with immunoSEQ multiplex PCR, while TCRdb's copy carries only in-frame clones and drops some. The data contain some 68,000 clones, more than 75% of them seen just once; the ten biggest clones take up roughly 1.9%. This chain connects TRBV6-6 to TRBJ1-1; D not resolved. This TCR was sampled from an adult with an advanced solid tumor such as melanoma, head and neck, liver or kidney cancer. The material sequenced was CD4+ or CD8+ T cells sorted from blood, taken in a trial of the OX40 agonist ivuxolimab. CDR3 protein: CASSYSGPSWAAFF. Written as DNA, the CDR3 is TGTGCCAGCAGTTACTCAGGGCCATCATGGGCAGCTTTCTTT.